These 15 T cell receptor beta chains were all obtained from the same sample, sequenced in a study of cytomegalovirus exposure and HLA in healthy donors. PCR was performed using 60 Vbeta and 13 Jbeta primers. TCRdb's copy holds only in-frame clones and misses some; the assay was immunoSEQ multiplex PCR. This table has roughly 120,000 clones, approximately 80% appearing once. The sequenced sample was PBMCs. These receptors originate from a man over 45 in good health and CMV-seronegative.

This chain connects TRBV28 to TRBJ1-1, with no clear D. Trimming removed 5 bases at V and 2 bases at J, with 15 bases between. The CDR3 is made up of 15 amino acids. Per the germline V gene, CDR1 is MDHEN and CDR2 is SYDVKM. The CDR3 bases are TGTGCCAGCAGTACTGGGCAGGCCATCAACACTGAAGCTTTCTTT. It yields the protein CASSTGQAINTEAFF.

There are a few counts of this clone. The sample contains more than one DNA sequence encoding this CDR3. The chain is built from TRBV5-1 and TRBJ1-2; D gene uncertain. Germline CDR1 SGHRS, CDR2 YFSETQ. The CDR3 length is 14 residues. The germline V and J ends were trimmed by 0 bases and 5 bases, with 11 bases remaining between them. CDR3 in amino acids: CASSLGQRNYGYTF. The CDR3 DNA reads TGCGCCAGCAGCTTGGGTCAGCGAAATTATGGCTACACCTTC.

The rearrangement uses TRBV7-8 and TRBJ1-2; perhaps TRBD1 as D (5 bases). The V and J ends lost 4 bases and 3 bases respectively, with 15 bases between them. Germline CDR1 reads SGHVS; CDR2 reads FQNEAQ. The CDR3 is made up of 15 amino acids. CDR3: CASSSTGTRDYGYTF. CDR3 nucleotides: TGTGCCAGCAGCTCCACCGGGACTCGGGACTATGGCTACACCTTC.

V is TRBV27 and J is TRBJ1-2; 9 bases align to TRBD1. CDR3 size: 16 residues. V was clipped by 9 bases and J by 0 bases; unmatched bases: 11. CDR1 is MNHEY, CDR2 SMNVEV, per germline (reference sequence). As DNA, the CDR3 is TGTGCCAGTCGGAAGGGACAGGGAGGGGCTAACTATGGCTACACCTTC. Its protein product is CASRKGQGGANYGYTF.

The chain employs TRBV11-2 and TRBJ2-1, with TRBD2 identical over 12 bases. J was trimmed by 10 bases and V by 3 bases; bases with no gene match: 10. Germline CDR1 is SGHAT and CDR2 is FQNNGV. This CDR3 contains 16 residues. As DNA, the CDR3 is TGTGCCAGCAGCTTCTCTCCTAGCGGGGGGGCAGGGGAGCAGTTCTTC. Encoded protein: CASSFSPSGGAGEQFF.

The J gene is TRBJ1-2, the V gene TRBV6-5; 8 bases align to TRBD1. Germline assignment: CDR1 MNHEY and CDR2 SVGAGI. After removal of 5 bases from V and 6 bases from J, the junction contained 11 bases not matched to a gene. This CDR3 spans 15 amino acids. Here the CDR3 reads CASSHDRTGMDGYTF. The CDR3 region has the DNA TGTGCCAGCAGTCACGACAGGACAGGGATGGATGGCTACACCTTC.

The count of this clone is one. The rearrangement uses TRBV9 and TRBJ2-5, with 7 bases identical to TRBD1. Per the germline V gene, CDR1 is SGDLS and CDR2 is YYNGEE. The CDR3 totals 14 residues. J lost 4 bases, V lost 4 bases, and 7 bases had no gene match. This chain's CDR3 is CASSPEGGGETQYF. CDR3 nucleotide sequence: TGTGCCAGCAGCCCCGAAGGGGGCGGAGAGACCCAGTACTTC.

CDR3 DNA sequence: TGCGCCAGCAGCTCGAGGGTGAGGGGGCATGAGACCCAGTACTTC. It codes for CASSSRVRGHETQYF. The chain has TRBV5-1 and TRBJ2-5; TRBD1 aligns across 7 bases. The CDR3 has 15 amino acids. CDR1 and CDR2 (germline): SGHRS, YFSETQ. With V trimmed by 3 bases and J by 5 bases, 10 bases remained unmatched.

In this sample, this clone turned up once. The chain links TRBV29-1 to TRBJ1-4; D uncertain. The CDR3 extends over 14 amino acids. CDR1 is SQVTM, CDR2 ANQGSEA, per germline. With 4 bases removed from V and 3 bases from J, the gap between germline ends came to 12 bases. In DNA, the CDR3 is TGCAGCGTTGCTACCTCGGCGGCTAATGAAAAACTGTTTTTT. It codes for CSVATSAANEKLFF.

J is TRBJ1-6 and V is TRBV7-2, with 9 bases matching TRBD1. The CDR3 runs to 16 residues. With 4 bases clipped from V and 7 bases from J, the junction kept 8 bases outside the gene matches. CDR1 is SGHTA and CDR2 is FQGNSA in the germline V gene. CDR3 sequence: CASSSQGARVNSPLHF. Written as DNA, the CDR3 is TGTGCCAGCAGCTCACAGGGGGCGCGGGTGAATTCACCCCTCCACTTT.

Comment on this clone: At one boundary the junction diverges from the germline segment, which might be a read error. This chain links TRBV7-9 with TRBJ2-2, with 12 bases fitting TRBD2. The germline V gene has CDR1 SEHNR and CDR2 FQNEAQ (reference sequence). CDR3 length equals 18 residues. CDR3 bases: TGTTCCAGCAGCCTGGCAAGCGGACTAGCGGGGAGAGGCGGGGAGCTGTTTTTT. Protein product: CSSSLASGLAGRGGELFF.

The gene calls are TRBV2 and TRBJ2-7; 9 bases are shared with TRBD2. V gave up 6 bases and J gave up 4 bases; unmatched junction bases: 7. Germline V gene lookup returns CDR1 SNHLY and CDR2 FYNNEI. This CDR3 region has 14 residues. CDR3 in amino acids: CASRVAGALYEQYV. In DNA, the CDR3 is TGTGCCAGCAGGGTAGCGGGGGCTCTATACGAGCAGTACGTC.

The V gene is TRBV28, the J gene TRBJ1-1; no definite D call. The germline V gene has CDR1 MDHEN and CDR2 SYDVKM. Trimming removed 5 bases at V and 2 bases at J, with 9 bases between. This CDR3 region has 13 residues. CDR3 sequence: CASSTTGNTEAFF. The CDR3, as DNA: TGTGCCAGCAGTACGACGGGTAACACTGAAGCTTTCTTT.

The chain employs TRBV28 and TRBJ1-4, with D possibly being TRBD1 (5 bases). Germline CDR1 is MDHEN and CDR2 is SYDVKM. Trimming pared 6 bases from V and 3 bases from J, leaving 8 bases between. The CDR3 consists of 13 residues. Written as DNA, the CDR3 is TGTGCCAGCAGAAGGGGCTCTAATGAAAAACTGTTTTTT. As protein: CASRRGSNEKLFF.

This clone came up a few times. The V call is TRBV15, the J call TRBJ1-2, with 8 bases lining up with TRBD1. Trimming removed 0 bases from V and 8 bases from J; junction bases left unmatched: 8. CDR1 is LNHNV, CDR2 YYDKDF, per germline (reference sequence). The CDR3 runs to 15 residues. The CDR3 nucleotides are TGTGCCACCAGCAGAGATGCCAGGGGGCCCGGGGGCTACACCTTC. Protein product: CATSRDARGPGGYTF. Looking up the rest from reference TRBV15 and TRBJ1-2 gives the full variable domain: DAMVIQNPRYQVTQFGKPVTLSCSQTLNHNVMYWYQQKSSQAPKLLFHYYDKDFNNEADTPDNFQSRRPNTSFCFLDIRSPGLGDTAMYLCATSRDARGPGGYTFGSGTRLTVV.